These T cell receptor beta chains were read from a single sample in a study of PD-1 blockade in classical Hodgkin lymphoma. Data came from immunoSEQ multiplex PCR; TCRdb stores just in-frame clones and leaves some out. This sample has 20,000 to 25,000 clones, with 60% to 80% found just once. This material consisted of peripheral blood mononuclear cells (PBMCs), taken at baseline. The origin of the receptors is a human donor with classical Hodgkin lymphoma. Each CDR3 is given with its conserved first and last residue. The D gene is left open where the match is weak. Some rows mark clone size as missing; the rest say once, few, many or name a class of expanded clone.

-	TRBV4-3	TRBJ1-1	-	TGCGCCAGCAGCCAAGCCCCGCAGTTTGGGAACACTGAAGCTTTCTTT	CASSQAPQFGNTEAFF
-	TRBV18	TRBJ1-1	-	TGTGCCAGCTCACCACAGGACGTGGTTGACACTGAAGCTTTCTTT	CASSPQDVVDTEAFF
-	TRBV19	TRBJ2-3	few	TGTGCCAGTAGCTCCCAGCCAGACTGGGGCACAGATACGCAGTATTTT	CASSSQPDWGTDTQYF
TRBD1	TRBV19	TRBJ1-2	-	TGTGCCAGTAGTTCGAAGGGGGCGCTGAACTATGGCTACACCTTC	CASSSKGALNYGYTF
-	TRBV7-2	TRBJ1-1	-	TGTGCCAGCAGCTTAGAAGGGTTGGGCACTGAAGCTTTCTTT	CASSLEGLGTEAFF
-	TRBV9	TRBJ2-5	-	TGTGCCAGCAGCGTAAGGGGGAGAGAGACCCAGTACTTC	CASSVRGRETQYF
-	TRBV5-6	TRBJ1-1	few	TGTGCCAGCAGCCTGCAATTGGCAGGGTCCGCTGAAGCTTTCTTT	CASSLQLAGSAEAFF
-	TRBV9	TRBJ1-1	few	TGTGCCAGCAGCTCGGACACGAACACTGAAGCTTTCTTT	CASSSDTNTEAFF
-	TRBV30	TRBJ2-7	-	TGTGCCTGGAGTGTCGTACAGGGTCACTACGAGCAGTACTTC	CAWSVVQGHYEQYF
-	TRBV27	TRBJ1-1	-	TGTGCCAGCCGCCCGGACGGGAGTACTGAAGCTTTCTTT	CASRPDGSTEAFF
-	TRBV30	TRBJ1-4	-	TGTGCCTGGAGTCGAGGCGGTGCTAATGAAAAACTGTTTTTT	CAWSRGGANEKLFF
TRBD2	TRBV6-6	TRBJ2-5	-	TGTGCCAGCAGGTCGGGACTAGCGGGGGCGGAGACCCAGTACTTC	CASRSGLAGAETQYF
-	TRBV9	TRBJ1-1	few	TGTGCCAGCAGTTTGGGGGGAGCCACTGAAGCTTTCTTT	CASSLGGATEAFF
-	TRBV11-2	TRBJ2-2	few	TGTGCCAGCGAGACGGCGGGACTCACAGGGGAGCTGTTTTTT	CASETAGLTGELFF
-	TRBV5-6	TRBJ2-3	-	TGTGCCAGCAGCCCCCTCGAGGGCGCAGATACGCAGTATTTT	CASSPLEGADTQYF
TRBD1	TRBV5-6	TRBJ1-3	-	TGTGCCAGCAGCTTGGTTAACAGGGGGGACACCATATATTTT	CASSLVNRGDTIYF
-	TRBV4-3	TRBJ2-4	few	TGCGCCAGCAGCCAAGATCCCGACAGAGGAAACATTCAGTACTTC	CASSQDPDRGNIQYF
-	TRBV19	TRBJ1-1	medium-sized	TGTGCCAGTAGTATCGGCGCCGTTGAAGCTTTCTTT	CASSIGAVEAFF
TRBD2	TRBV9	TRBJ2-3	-	TGTGCCAGCAGCGTAGCCATGGCGGGGGGGGTCACGAGCACAGATACGCAGTATTTT	CASSVAMAGGVTSTDTQYF
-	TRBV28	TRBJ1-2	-	TGTGCCAGCAGTTACGGGAGCTATGGCTACACCTTC	CASSYGSYGYTF
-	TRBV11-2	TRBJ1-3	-	TGTGCCAGCAGCTTTGGGGCAGGGATTGGAAACACCATATATTTT	CASSFGAGIGNTIYF
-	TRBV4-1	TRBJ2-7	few	TGCGCCAGCAGCCAAGATTCCCTCCAGTCCGAGCAGTACTTC	CASSQDSLQSEQYF
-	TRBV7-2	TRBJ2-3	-	TGTGCCAGCAGCTTAGCGGGGGGAGATACGCAGTATTTT	CASSLAGGDTQYF
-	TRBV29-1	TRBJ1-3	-	TGCAGCGTTGCAGGGTCGGGAGACACCATATATTTT	CSVAGSGDTIYF
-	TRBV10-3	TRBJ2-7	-	TGTGCCATCAGTGAGCGGGACTCGCGCCGGGAGCAGTACTTC	CAISERDSRREQYF
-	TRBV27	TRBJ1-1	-	TGTGCCAGCAAACCCGGGCCGGGGGCGGTTCAGACTGAAGCTTTCTTT	CASKPGPGAVQTEAFF
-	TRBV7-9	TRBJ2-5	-	TGTGCCAGCACCCCTGAGGGGGGAGAAGAGACCCAGTACTTC	CASTPEGGEETQYF